The following is a T cell receptor beta chain sequence with its context. Its antigen target is currently unknown. Within one base of it there is no much larger clone, and no base qualities were kept. Sample time point, as interpreted from the label and publication: baseline before first vaccination. Samples from vaccinated people were obtained from the UK trials COV001 and COV002, which included a single-blind randomized controlled phase 2/3 trial of AZD1222 (ChAdOx1 nCoV-19) in healthy adults. Trial participant PBMC samples were collected at day 0 and day 28 after the second dose for TCRbeta chain sequencing. This specimen belongs to a study of T cell responses to AZD1222 COVID-19 vaccine (dated by TCRdb to the early 2020s). About the full investigation: AZD1222 recipients with second doses at about 4 weeks or about 12 weeks were pooled, because spike-specific TCR depth and breadth did not differ between schedules. Trial participants were enrolled by age into subgroups of 18-55, 56-69 and 70-plus years, and around 140, 26 and 57 TCR-sequenced participants, respectively, were included in these subgroups. A total of over 230 trial participants underwent TCR sequencing, of whom some 210 received two doses of AZD1222 and about 26 received two doses of the MenACWY control vaccine. What the study reported, not specific to this receptor: CD4 TCRs associated with the vaccine covered the entire spike protein, and the dominant responses were in regions 160-218 and 743-854. Because no samples from the day 14 peak response were available, repertoires could be characterized only after the peak T cell response. Participants were mostly white British, with more females than males. The authors suggested clonal diversity may have been underestimated. After two AZD1222 doses, spike-specific TCR breadth and depth were significantly higher than at day 0 and than in MenACWY recipients. Epitopes outside the regions mutated in the B.1.351 and B.1.1.7 variants were reportedly recognized by nearly half of the unique spike-specific TCRs. Conclusions about previously exposed vaccinees are limited, since just a handful of AZD1222 recipients were seropositive for SARS-CoV-2 at baseline. In the small 56-69-year group, the increase in depth fell short of significance, most likely because of low power.

The CDR3 regions of human TCRbeta chains were analyzed by immunosequencing. The study's own analysis went as follows. Repertoire TCRs were matched against a reference library of SARS-CoV-2-specific TCRs generated with the MIRA antigen-specificity platform. Breadth was defined as the fraction of unique TCRs that were SARS-CoV-2-associated. Depth was defined as the fraction of total T cells that were SARS-CoV-2-associated. Using the MIRA data, each spike-specific TCR was mapped to the spike region that the TCR reacts to and placed in a CD4 or CD8 class. Log10-transformed breadth and depth values were compared by one-way ANOVA with Sidak's multiple comparisons tests. TCRdb re-hosts the immuneACCESS table, in-frame sequences only. Its copies lack some clones; in the studies checked, an unresolved V gene accounts for under half of them, and the cause for the rest is not known. That table furnishes V, J and clone size, whereas the DNA furnished D and trimming. For this sample the table gives 70,000 or so clones, of which about three quarters were detected only once. Together, the top ten hold roughly an eighth of the sample.

The CDR3, from cysteine to phenylalanine, totals 14 residues. Only the CDR3 DNA is retained, 42 bases long and in frame from the first base. This receptor chain uses TRBV21-1 and TRBJ2-2; the table calls TRBD2, which could not be checked here. TRBV21-1 is described as a pseudogene. This receptor was taken from an adult in good health. This material consisted of peripheral blood, taken on day 0 of AZD1222 vaccination. The CDR3 protein sequence reads: CASTSGGPPGELFF. The nucleotide sequence reads as follows: TGTGCCAGCACTAGCGGGGGACCCCCCGGGGAGCTGTTTTTT.